A selection of T cell receptor beta chains follows, all from one sample in a study of cytomegalovirus exposure and HLA in healthy donors. The method was immunoSEQ multiplex PCR; TCRdb's version includes in-frame clones alone and lacks a portion of them. The sample carries about 250,000 clones, about nine tenths recorded once. Input material: PBMCs. The receptors derive from a girl aged 2 to 9 in good health and CMV-seronegative. Each CDR3 is given with its conserved first and last residue. The D gene is left open where the match is weak. Part of the rows lack a size; the others show once, few, many or a class for expanded clones.

DNA | CDR3 | J | D | V | size
TGTGCCAGCAGCCCGGACAGGGGTAGCAATCAGCCCCAGCATTTT | CASSPDRGSNQPQHF | TRBJ1-5 | TRBD1 | TRBV5-4 | .
TGCGCCAGCAGCCAAGATTGGGAGGCCTCCGGCCATAGCAATCAGCCCCAGCATTTT | CASSQDWEASGHSNQPQHF | TRBJ1-5 | . | TRBV4-1 | .
TGTGCCAGCAGTAACAGTGCAACTAATGAAAAACTGTTTTTT | CASSNSATNEKLFF | TRBJ1-4 | . | TRBV25-1 | .
TGCAGCGTGGATACTAGCTTCCACGAGCAGTACTTC | CSVDTSFHEQYF | TRBJ2-7 | . | TRBV29-1 | .
TGTGCCAGCAGTACCGACTATATGTGGTATGGCTACACCTTC | CASSTDYMWYGYTF | TRBJ1-2 | . | TRBV6-6 | .
TGTGCCAGCAGCCCGGACAGGGGGCTCGACGAGCAGTACTTC | CASSPDRGLDEQYF | TRBJ2-7 | TRBD1 | TRBV27 | .
TGTGCCAGCTCACCGGCATCGGGTTACGAGCAGTACTTC | CASSPASGYEQYF | TRBJ2-7 | . | TRBV18 | .
TGTGCCAGCAGCTTCCACTCGACAGTAAATGAAAAACTGTTTTTT | CASSFHSTVNEKLFF | TRBJ1-4 | . | TRBV7-9 | .
TGTGCTAGTGGTTTGGATCGGACAGCCTACGAGCAGTACTTC | CASGLDRTAYEQYF | TRBJ2-7 | . | TRBV12-5 | .
TGTGCCAGCAGAGCCGGGACAGGGAACTATGGCTACACCTTC | CASRAGTGNYGYTF | TRBJ1-2 | TRBD1 | TRBV2 | .
TGCGCCAGCAGCTTGGCCTCAGGGAATGGCTACACCTTC | CASSLASGNGYTF | TRBJ1-2 | . | TRBV5-1 | .
TGCGCCAGCAGCTCCCTATTCACAGATACGCAGTATTTT | CASSSLFTDTQYF | TRBJ2-3 | . | TRBV5-1 | once
TGTGCCGGCAGTTCCCAGACTAGCGGCTTCTACAATGAGCAGTTCTTC | CAGSSQTSGFYNEQFF | TRBJ2-1 | TRBD2 | TRBV6-5 | .
TGTGCCAGCAGTCGAGAGGGTAAGACCCAGTACTTC | CASSREGKTQYF | TRBJ2-5 | . | TRBV6-1 | .
TGTGCCACCAGCCCAAGACAGGGAGATGAAAAACTGTTTTTT | CATSPRQGDEKLFF | TRBJ1-4 | TRBD1 | TRBV15 | .
TGCGTCAGCGTAGAATCTAGCGGGAGGGCCGGGGAGACCCAGTACTTC | CVSVESSGRAGETQYF | TRBJ2-5 | TRBD2 | TRBV5-1 | .
TGTGCCAGCAGGGGTAGCGGGGTTTCCTACAATGAGCAGTTCTTC | CASRGSGVSYNEQFF | TRBJ2-1 | TRBD2 | TRBV6-5 | .
TGTGCCAGCAGCTTAGCGCTAGCGGGGTACGAGCAGTACTTC | CASSLALAGYEQYF | TRBJ2-7 | TRBD2 | TRBV7-2 | .
TGTTCCAGCACCGACGACAGAAAACTCTACGAGCAGTACTTC | CSSTDDRKLYEQYF | TRBJ2-7 | . | TRBV7-9 | .
TGTGCCAGCAGCTCCATCGACAGGGGCGCCTACGAGCAGTACTTC | CASSSIDRGAYEQYF | TRBJ2-7 | TRBD1 | TRBV5-4 | .
TGTGCCAGCAGTTTATTCCCGACAGGCAACCCGGGAGGGGTTAACTATGGCTACACCTTC | CASSLFPTGNPGGVNYGYTF | TRBJ1-2 | . | TRBV27 | .
TGTGCCAGCAGTCCCGACAGGGGTGCCTACGAGCAGTACTTC | CASSPDRGAYEQYF | TRBJ2-7 | TRBD1 | TRBV6-5 | .
TGTGCCAGTAGTAGCCGGGACAGACTAACCGGGGAGCTGTTTTTT | CASSSRDRLTGELFF | TRBJ2-2 | TRBD1 | TRBV19 | .
TGCAGCGTCCTCGGGGGGGAGAACACTGAAGCTTTCTTT | CSVLGGENTEAFF | TRBJ1-1 | . | TRBV29-1 | .
TGTGCCAGCAGCGTCTTCCCGGAGGCGCGCACAGATACGCAGTATTTT | CASSVFPEARTDTQYF | TRBJ2-3 | . | TRBV9 | once
TGTGCCAGCAGCAGCCGGGACAGGGGGCCCGAGCAGTACTTC | CASSSRDRGPEQYF | TRBJ2-7 | TRBD1 | TRBV5-4 | .
TGTGCCAGCAGCCAAGTTCAAGAGACTTCTACGAACAATGAGCAGTTCTTC | CASSQVQETSTNNEQFF | TRBJ2-1 | . | TRBV14 | .
TGTGCCAGCAGTTTAAGGGGTGCCAGTTGGGGTGGCTACACCTTC | CASSLRGASWGGYTF | TRBJ1-2 | . | TRBV27 | .
TGTGCCAGCAGCCCCGAGGGAGGAAGCTATGGCTACACCTTC | CASSPEGGSYGYTF | TRBJ1-2 | . | TRBV7-9 | .
TGTGCCAGCAGCGACAGGGGATCCTACAATGAGCAGTTCTTC | CASSDRGSYNEQFF | TRBJ2-1 | TRBD1 | TRBV6-1 | .
TGCAGCGTAGGGACAGCCCTAGATACGCAGTATTTT | CSVGTALDTQYF | TRBJ2-3 | TRBD1 | TRBV29-1 | .
TGTGCCAGCAGCCAACCCGACTTGCCGCCCCTCCACTTT | CASSQPDLPPLHF | TRBJ1-6 | . | TRBV5-6 | .